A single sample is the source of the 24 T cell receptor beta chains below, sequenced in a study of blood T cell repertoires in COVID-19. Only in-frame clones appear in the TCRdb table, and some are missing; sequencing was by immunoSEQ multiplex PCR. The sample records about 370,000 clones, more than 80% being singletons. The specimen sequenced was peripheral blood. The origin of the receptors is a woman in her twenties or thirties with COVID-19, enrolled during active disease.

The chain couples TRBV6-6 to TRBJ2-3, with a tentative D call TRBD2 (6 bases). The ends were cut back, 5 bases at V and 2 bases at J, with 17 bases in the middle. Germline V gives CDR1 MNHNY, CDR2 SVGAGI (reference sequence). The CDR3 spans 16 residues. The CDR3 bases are TGTGCCAGCAGTCCCCTCGGGCGGGGTTACACAGATACGCAGTATTTT. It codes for CASSPLGRGYTDTQYF.

CDR3 region: CASSRTPSRSDTQYF. CDR3 DNA: TGTGCCAGCAGCCGGACACCCTCCAGATCTGATACGCAGTATTTT. The genes are TRBV5-4 and TRBJ2-3, with a possible D match to TRBD1 (5 bases). CDR3 length: 15 amino acids. CDR1 SGHNT and CDR2 YYREEE come from the germline V gene (reference sequence). With 4 bases removed from V and 6 bases from J, the gap between germline ends came to 18 bases. The full variable domain, rest sourced from reference TRBV5-4 and TRBJ2-3, is ETGVTQSPTHLIKTRGQQVTLRCSSQSGHNTVSWYQQALGQGPQFIFQYYREEENGRGNFPPRFSGLQFPNYSSELNVNALELDDSALYLCASSRTPSRSDTQYFGPGTRLTVL.

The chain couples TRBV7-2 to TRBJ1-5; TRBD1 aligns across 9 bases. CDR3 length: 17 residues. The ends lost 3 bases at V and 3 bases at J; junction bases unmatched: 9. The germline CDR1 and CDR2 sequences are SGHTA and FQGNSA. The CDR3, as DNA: TGTGCCAGCAGCTTCCGTCCCGGGACAGGGACCAATCAGCCCCAGCATTTT. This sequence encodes CASSFRPGTGTNQPQHF.

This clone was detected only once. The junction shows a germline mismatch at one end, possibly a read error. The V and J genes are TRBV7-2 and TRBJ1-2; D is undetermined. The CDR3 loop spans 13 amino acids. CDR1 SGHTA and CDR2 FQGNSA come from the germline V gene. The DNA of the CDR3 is TGTGCCAGCAGCTTAGGAGTAGCGGAGTGGCCCCTTTTC. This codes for CASSLGVAEWPLF.

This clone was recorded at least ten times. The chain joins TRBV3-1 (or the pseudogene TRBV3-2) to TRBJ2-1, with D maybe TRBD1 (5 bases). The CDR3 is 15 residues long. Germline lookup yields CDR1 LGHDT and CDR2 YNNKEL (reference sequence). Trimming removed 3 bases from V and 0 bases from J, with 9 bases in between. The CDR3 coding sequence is TGTGCCAGCAGCCAGGATGACAGCTCCTACAATGAGCAGTTCTTC. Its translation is CASSQDDSSYNEQFF.

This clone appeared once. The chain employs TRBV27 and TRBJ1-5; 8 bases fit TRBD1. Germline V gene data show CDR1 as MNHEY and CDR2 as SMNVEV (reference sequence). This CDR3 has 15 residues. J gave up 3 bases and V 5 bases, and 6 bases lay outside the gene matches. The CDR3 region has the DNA TGTGCCAGCAGTCCTGACAGGGGTTACAATCAGCCCCAGCATTTT. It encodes CASSPDRGYNQPQHF.

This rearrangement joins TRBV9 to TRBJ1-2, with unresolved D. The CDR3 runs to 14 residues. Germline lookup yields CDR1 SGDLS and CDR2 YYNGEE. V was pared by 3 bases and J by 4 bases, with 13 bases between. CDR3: CASSEKNQVYGYTF. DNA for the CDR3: TGTGCCAGCAGCGAGAAAAATCAGGTCTATGGCTACACCTTC.

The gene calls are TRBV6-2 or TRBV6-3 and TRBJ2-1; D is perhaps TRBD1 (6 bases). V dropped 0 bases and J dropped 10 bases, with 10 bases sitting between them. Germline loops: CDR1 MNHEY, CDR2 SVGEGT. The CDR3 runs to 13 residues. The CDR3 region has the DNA TGTGCCAGCAGTTACTCGGACAGTTTAGAGCAGTTCTTC. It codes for CASSYSDSLEQFF.

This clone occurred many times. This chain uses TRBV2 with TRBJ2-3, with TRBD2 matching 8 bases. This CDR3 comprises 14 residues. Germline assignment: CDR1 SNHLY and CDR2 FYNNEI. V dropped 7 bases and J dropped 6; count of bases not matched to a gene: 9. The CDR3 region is CASTVSGGPDTQYF. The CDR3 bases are TGTGCCAGCACCGTGAGCGGGGGTCCCGATACGCAGTATTTT.

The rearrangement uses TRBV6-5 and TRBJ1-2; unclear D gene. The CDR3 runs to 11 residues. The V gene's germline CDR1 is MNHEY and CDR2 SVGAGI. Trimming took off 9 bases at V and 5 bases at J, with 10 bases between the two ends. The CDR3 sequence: CASLSGYGYTF. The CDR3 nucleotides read TGTGCCAGTCTAAGCGGTTATGGCTACACCTTC.

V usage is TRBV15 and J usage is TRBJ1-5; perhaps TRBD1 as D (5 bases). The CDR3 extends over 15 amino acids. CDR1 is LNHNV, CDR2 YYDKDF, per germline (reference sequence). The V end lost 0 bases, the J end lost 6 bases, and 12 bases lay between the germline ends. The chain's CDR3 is CATSRDYTGGQPQHF. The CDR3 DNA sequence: TGTGCCACCAGCAGAGATTATACAGGCGGTCAGCCCCAGCATTTT.

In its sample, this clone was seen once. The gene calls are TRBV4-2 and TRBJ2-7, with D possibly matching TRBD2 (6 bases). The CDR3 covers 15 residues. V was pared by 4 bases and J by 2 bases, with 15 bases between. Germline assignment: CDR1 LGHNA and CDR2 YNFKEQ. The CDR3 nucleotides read TGTGCCAGCAGCCCCACAAAGGGCGGGACCTACGAGCAGTACTTC. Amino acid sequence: CASSPTKGGTYEQYF.

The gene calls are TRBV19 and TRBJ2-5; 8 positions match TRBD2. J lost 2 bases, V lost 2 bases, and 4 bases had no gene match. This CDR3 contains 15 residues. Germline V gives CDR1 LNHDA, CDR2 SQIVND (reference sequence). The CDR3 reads CASSIIRGGQETQYF. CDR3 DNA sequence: TGTGCCAGTAGTATAATCCGGGGGGGGCAAGAGACCCAGTACTTC.

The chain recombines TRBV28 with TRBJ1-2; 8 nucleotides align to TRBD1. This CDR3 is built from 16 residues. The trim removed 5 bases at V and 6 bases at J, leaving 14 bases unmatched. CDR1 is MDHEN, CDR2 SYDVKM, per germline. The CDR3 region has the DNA TGTGCCAGCAGTGCCGGGACAGGCCCCCTTGGGGATGGCTACACCTTC. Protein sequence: CASSAGTGPLGDGYTF.

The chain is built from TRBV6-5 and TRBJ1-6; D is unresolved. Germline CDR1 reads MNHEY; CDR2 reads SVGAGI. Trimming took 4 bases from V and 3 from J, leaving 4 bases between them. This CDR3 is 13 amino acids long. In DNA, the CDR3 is TGTGCCAGCAGTTCTGTCTATAATTCACCCCTCCACTTT. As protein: CASSSVYNSPLHF.

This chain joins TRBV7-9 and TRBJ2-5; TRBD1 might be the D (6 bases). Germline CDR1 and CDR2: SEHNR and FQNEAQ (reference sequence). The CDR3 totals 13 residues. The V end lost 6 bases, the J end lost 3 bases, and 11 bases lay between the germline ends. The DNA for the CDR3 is TGTGCCAGCAGTCGGACAGACGAAGAGACCCAGTACTTC. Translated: CASSRTDEETQYF. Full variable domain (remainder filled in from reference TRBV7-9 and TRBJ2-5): DTGVSQNPRHKITKRGQNVTFRCDPISEHNRLYWYRQTLGQGPEFLTYFQNEAQLEKSRLLSDRFSAERPKGSFSTLEIQRTEQGDSAMYLCASSRTDEETQYFGPGTRLLVL.

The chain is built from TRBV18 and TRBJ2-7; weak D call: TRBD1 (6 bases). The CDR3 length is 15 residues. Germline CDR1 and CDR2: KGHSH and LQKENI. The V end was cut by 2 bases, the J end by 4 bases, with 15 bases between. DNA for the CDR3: TGTGCCAGCTCACCAGGGGGCAGGGAAGGGTACGAGCAGTACTTC. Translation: CASSPGGREGYEQYF.

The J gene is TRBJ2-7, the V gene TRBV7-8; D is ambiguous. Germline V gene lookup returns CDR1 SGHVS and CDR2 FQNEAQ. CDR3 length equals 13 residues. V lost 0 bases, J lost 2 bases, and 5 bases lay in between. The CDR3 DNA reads TGTGCCAGCAGCTTAGCAGCGCCCTACGAGCAGTACTTC. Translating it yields CASSLAAPYEQYF.

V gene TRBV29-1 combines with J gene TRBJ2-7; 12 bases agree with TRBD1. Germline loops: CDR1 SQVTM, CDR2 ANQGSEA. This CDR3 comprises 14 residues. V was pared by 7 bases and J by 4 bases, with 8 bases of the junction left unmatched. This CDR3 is CSATGTGGDYEQYF. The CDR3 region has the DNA TGCAGCGCCACGGGGACAGGGGGCGATTACGAGCAGTACTTC.

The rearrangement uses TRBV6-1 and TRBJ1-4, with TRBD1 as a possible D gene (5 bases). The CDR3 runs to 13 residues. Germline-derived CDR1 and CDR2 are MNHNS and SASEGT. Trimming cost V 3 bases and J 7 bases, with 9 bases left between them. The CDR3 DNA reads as TGTGCCAGCAGTGACAGGGAAGGTGAAAAACTGTTTTTT. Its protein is CASSDREGEKLFF.

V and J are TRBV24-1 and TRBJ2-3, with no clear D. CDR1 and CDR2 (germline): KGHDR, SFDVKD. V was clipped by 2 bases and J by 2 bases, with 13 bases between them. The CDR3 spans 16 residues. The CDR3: CATSDSKTAITDTQYF. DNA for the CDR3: TGTGCCACCAGTGATTCGAAGACTGCCATCACAGATACGCAGTATTTT.

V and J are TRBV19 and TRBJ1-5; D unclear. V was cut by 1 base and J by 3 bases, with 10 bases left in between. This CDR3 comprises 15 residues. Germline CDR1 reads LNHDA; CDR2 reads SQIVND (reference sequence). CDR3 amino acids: CASSIGNAFNQPQHF. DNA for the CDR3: TGTGCCAGTAGTATAGGCAACGCGTTCAATCAGCCCCAGCATTTT.

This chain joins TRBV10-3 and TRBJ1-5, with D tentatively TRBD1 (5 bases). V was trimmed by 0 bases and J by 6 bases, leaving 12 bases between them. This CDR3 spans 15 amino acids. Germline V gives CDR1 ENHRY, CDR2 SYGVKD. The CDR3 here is CAISESTGGGQPQHF. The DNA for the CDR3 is TGTGCCATCAGTGAGTCGACGGGCGGGGGTCAGCCCCAGCATTTT.

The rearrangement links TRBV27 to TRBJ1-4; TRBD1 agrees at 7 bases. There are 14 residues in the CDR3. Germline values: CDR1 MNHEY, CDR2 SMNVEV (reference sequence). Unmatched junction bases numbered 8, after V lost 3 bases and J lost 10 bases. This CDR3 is CASSFRNRGAKLFF. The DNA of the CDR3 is TGTGCCAGCAGTTTCAGAAACAGGGGAGCAAAACTGTTTTTT.